This T cell receptor (beta chain) is drawn from a study of blood T cell repertoires in COVID-19. Profiling relied on immunoSEQ multiplex PCR, and the TCRdb table lists in-frame clones only, not all of them. The sample has fewer than 350,000 clones, approximately 89% seen once. The table lists this clone with a count of one. Followed longitudinally, the Seattle patients had been enrolled during active infection. The CDR3 has 16 residues. Trimming left V 0 bases short and J 0 bases short, with 10 bases between. CDR1 and CDR2 from the germline V gene are SGHKS and YYEKEE (reference sequence). Sequencing was carried out using peripheral blood. This clonotype was obtained from a woman aged 55 to 70 with COVID-19, enrolled during active disease. The chain joins TRBV5-5 to TRBJ2-1; D gene unclear. In DNA form, the CDR3 reads TGTGCCAGCAGCTTGGATCTAGATGTCTCCTACAATGAGCAGTTCTTC. Translating it yields CASSLDLDVSYNEQFF.